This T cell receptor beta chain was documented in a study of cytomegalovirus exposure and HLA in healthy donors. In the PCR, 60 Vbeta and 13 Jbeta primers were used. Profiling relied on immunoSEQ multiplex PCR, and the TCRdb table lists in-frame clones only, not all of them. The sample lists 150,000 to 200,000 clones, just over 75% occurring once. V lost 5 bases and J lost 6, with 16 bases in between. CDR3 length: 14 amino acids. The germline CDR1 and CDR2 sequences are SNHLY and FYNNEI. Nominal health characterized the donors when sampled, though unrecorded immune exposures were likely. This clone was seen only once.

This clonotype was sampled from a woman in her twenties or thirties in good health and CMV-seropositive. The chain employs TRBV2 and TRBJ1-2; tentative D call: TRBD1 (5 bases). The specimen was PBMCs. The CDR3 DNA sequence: TGTGCCAGCAGTATCGAGGGAGGGGAGCATGGCTACACCTTC. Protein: CASSIEGGEHGYTF.